These 31 T cell receptor beta chains came from one sample sequenced in a study of response to subunit inactivated influenza vaccine. TCRdb fed the RT-PCR reads into MiXCR, producing one record per CDR3 protein. The sample carries more than 400,000 distinct CDR3 sequences, 11% recorded once. The sequences come from PBMCs from blood, collected 45 days after vaccination. The receptors were sampled from a middle-aged man who received an inactivated influenza vaccine.

This clonotype came up many times. The J gene is TRBJ2-5, the V gene TRBV12-3 or TRBV12-4; the D gene is possibly TRBD2 (5 bases). The CDR3 loop spans 15 amino acids. V lost 3 bases and J 5 bases, leaving 16 bases between the germline ends. For the CDR3, the DNA is TGTGCCAGCAGTTTGACGGTCGGTCCGGGGGAGACCCAGTACTTC. Translating gives CASSLTVGPGETQYF.

V usage is TRBV28 and J usage is TRBJ1-5, with D unresolved. The CDR3 loop spans 14 amino acids. CDR1 and CDR2 from the germline V gene are MDHEN and SYDVKM. Trimming removed 2 bases at V and 7 bases at J, with 12 bases between. CDR3 nucleotide sequence: TGTGCCAGCAGTTTAGTCCAGGTAGGCCAGCCCCAGCATTTT. Translating it yields CASSLVQVGQPQHF.

The J gene is TRBJ1-5, the V gene TRBV5-5; D is uncertain. The germline V gene encodes CDR1 SGHKS and CDR2 YYEKEE (reference sequence). The CDR3 is made up of 17 amino acids. V was cut by 2 bases and J by 0 bases, with 15 bases left in between. CDR3 coding DNA: TGTGCCAGCAGCTTTTTGAAAGGAAAGTATAGCAATCAGCCCCAGCATTTT. Protein product: CASSFLKGKYSNQPQHF.

This chain links TRBV5-1 with TRBJ2-7; 7 nucleotides agree with TRBD1. J was trimmed by 6 bases and V by 3 bases; bases with no gene match: 9. The germline gives CDR1 SGHRS, CDR2 YFSETQ. The CDR3 contains 14 residues. The CDR3 DNA is TGCGCCAGCAGCTCATTACGACAGGGTTCCGAGCAGTACTTC. Protein: CASSSLRQGSEQYF.

The chain recombines TRBV5-1 with TRBJ2-3; D is perhaps TRBD2 (5 bases). The germline V gene encodes CDR1 SGHRS and CDR2 YFSETQ. Trimming stripped 7 bases from V and 6 bases from J, with 15 bases between. The CDR3 has 13 residues. The CDR3 reads CASGTRAGDTQYF. CDR3 coding DNA: TGCGCCAGCGGTACCCGGGCGGGTGATACGCAGTATTTT.

The genes are TRBV7-6 and TRBJ2-3; 7 nucleotides line up with TRBD2. In germline, CDR1 is SGHVS, CDR2 FNYEAQ. V lost 2 bases, J lost 3 bases, and 5 bases stayed unmatched. The CDR3 covers 15 residues. This CDR3 reads CASSLRGERTDTQYF. The CDR3 nucleotides read TGTGCCAGCAGCTTACGGGGGGAGAGGACAGATACGCAGTATTTT.

This clonotype was detected only a few times. The rearrangement uses TRBV20-1 and TRBJ1-1, with no clear D. The CDR3 loop spans 14 amino acids. Germline V CDR1 and CDR2: DFQATT, SNEGSKA (reference sequence). V was pared by 6 bases and J by 0 bases, with 14 bases between. CDR3 DNA: TGCAGTGCCCCCCCCGGACTGCTGAACACTGAAGCTTTCTTT. This sequence encodes CSAPPGLLNTEAFF.

As DNA, the CDR3 is TGTGCCAGCAGCCAGACTAGCGGGGCCGACAATGAGCAGTTCTTC. Encoded protein: CASSQTSGADNEQFF. The V and J genes are TRBV3-1 and TRBJ2-1, with TRBD2 matching over 11 bases. This CDR3 spans 15 amino acids. The trim removed 3 bases at V and 5 bases at J, leaving 3 bases unmatched. From germline, CDR1 is LGHDT and CDR2 YNNKEL (reference sequence).

This clonotype was recorded at least ten times. The chain has TRBV7-2 and TRBJ2-4, with TRBD1 matching 7 bases. The CDR3 is made up of 14 amino acids. Germline V gene data show CDR1 as SGHTA and CDR2 as FQGNSA. V lost 5 bases and J lost 7; bases outside the gene matches: 8. In nucleotides, the CDR3 is TGTGCCAGCAGCCCCCAAAGACAGGGCAACATTCAGTACTTC. Amino acid sequence: CASSPQRQGNIQYF.

V usage is TRBV5-5 and J usage is TRBJ2-5; 9 nucleotides agree with TRBD2. V shed 4 bases, J shed 2 bases, and the junction held 6 bases outside the gene matches. The CDR3 spans 15 residues. From germline, CDR1 is SGHKS and CDR2 YYEKEE (reference sequence). The CDR3 region is CASSQGTSYQETQYF. The CDR3 nucleotides are TGTGCCAGCAGCCAGGGGACTAGCTATCAAGAGACCCAGTACTTC.

This clonotype appeared a few times. The chain has TRBV28 and TRBJ2-1; 9 bases are a match to TRBD2. V lost 2 bases, J lost 12 bases, and 8 bases stayed unmatched. The V gene's germline CDR1 is MDHEN and CDR2 SYDVKM. The CDR3 consists of 14 residues. The CDR3 sequence is CASSLEVSGRWQFF. CDR3 DNA sequence: TGTGCCAGCAGTTTAGAGGTTAGCGGGAGATGGCAGTTCTTC.

The chain uses TRBV6-5 and TRBJ2-3, with 11 bases matching TRBD2. V gave up 2 bases and J gave up 2 bases; unmatched junction bases: 6. The CDR3 runs to 17 residues. Germline V gene lookup returns CDR1 MNHEY and CDR2 SVGAGI. CDR3 loop: CASSYPKLAGDTDTQYF. The CDR3 DNA reads as TGTGCCAGCAGTTACCCTAAACTAGCGGGGGACACAGATACGCAGTATTTT.

This clonotype was seen a handful of times. The genes are TRBV15 and TRBJ2-3; possibly TRBD1 or TRBD2 for D (5 bases each). CDR3 length: 12 residues. The V gene's germline CDR1 is LNHNV and CDR2 YYDKDF (reference sequence). Trimming left V 3 bases short and J 11 bases short, with 12 bases between. CDR3 protein: CATSRDKSGQYF. CDR3 sequence (DNA): TGTGCCACCAGCAGGGACAAAAGCGGGCAGTATTTT.

The chain carries TRBV20-1 and TRBJ2-3; the D gene is possibly TRBD2 (5 bases). Between the trimmed V and J ends, which lost 3 bases and 0 bases, there was a span of 10 bases. The CDR3 totals 14 residues. Germline V gene data show CDR1 as DFQATT and CDR2 as SNEGSKA (reference sequence). CDR3 nucleotides: TGCAGTGCTAGGGGGTGGACTAGCACAGATACGCAGTATTTT. Encoded protein: CSARGWTSTDTQYF.

V gene TRBV5-1 combines with J gene TRBJ1-6, with TRBD1 matching 8 bases. The ends lost 4 bases at V and 9 bases at J; junction bases unmatched: 9. The germline V gene has CDR1 SGHRS and CDR2 YFSETQ. The CDR3 has 15 amino acids. The CDR3 here is CASSLGQGSSSPLHF. CDR3 coding DNA: TGCGCCAGCAGCCTTGGACAGGGATCGAGTTCACCCCTCCACTTT.

CDR3 residues: CASSFGRTGYNEQYF. CDR3 nucleotides: TGTGCCAGCAGCTTTGGACGGACAGGGTACAATGAGCAGTACTTC. This sequence joins TRBV7-3 and TRBJ2-1; 8 bases line up with TRBD1. The DNA end is more similar to TRBJ2-7, so the J call may be wrong. The CDR3 runs 15 residues. Germline assignment: CDR1 SGHTA and CDR2 FQGTGA.

This clonotype has a handful of counts. The gene calls are TRBV6-1 and TRBJ1-5; no clear D gene. There are 16 residues in the CDR3. Germline CDR1 is MNHNS and CDR2 is SASEGT. V was trimmed by 6 bases and J by 0 bases, leaving 15 bases between them. CDR3 amino acids: CASRQIVGHSNQPQHF. CDR3 coding DNA: TGTGCCAGCAGGCAGATCGTCGGCCATAGCAATCAGCCCCAGCATTTT.

V gene TRBV12-3 or TRBV12-4 combines with J gene TRBJ2-3; 11 nucleotides agree with TRBD2. The CDR3 sequence is 15 residues long. V lost 7 bases, J lost 7 bases, and 10 bases stayed unmatched. DNA of the CDR3: TGTGCCAGCATCGTCGGTAGCGGGGGGGTAAATACGCAGTATTTT. This translates into CASIVGSGGVNTQYF.

This clonotype has ten or more counts. The V and J genes are TRBV7-2 and TRBJ2-7; perhaps TRBD2 as D (6 bases). Germline V gene sequence: CDR1 SGHTA, CDR2 FQGNSA. V lost 5 bases, J lost 4 bases, and 15 bases lay in between. The CDR3 is made up of 14 amino acids. The CDR3 DNA is TGTGCCAGCAGCCCGGTCCGGGGAGGATACGAGCAGTACTTC. It translates to CASSPVRGGYEQYF.

The chain employs TRBV3-1 and TRBJ2-7; 8 bases map to TRBD1. The CDR3 has 16 residues. The V gene end was trimmed by 0 bases and the J gene end by 3 bases; junction bases not matched to a gene: 7. Germline lookup yields CDR1 LGHDT and CDR2 YNNKEL (reference sequence). The DNA for the CDR3 is TGTGCCAGCAGCCAAGATTTCGACAGGGGAAACTACGAGCAGTACTTC. Translation: CASSQDFDRGNYEQYF.

This clonotype was counted only a few times. The CDR3 DNA sequence: TGTGCCAGCTTTAAGGGGAGGTTCGTCACCTCCTACAATGAGCAGTTCTTC. The encoded protein is CASFKGRFVTSYNEQFF. This chain joins TRBV28 and TRBJ2-1; D perhaps matches TRBD2 (6 bases). Trimming stripped 8 bases from V and 0 bases from J, with 20 bases between. The CDR3 totals 17 residues. Germline lookup yields CDR1 MDHEN and CDR2 SYDVKM.

This clonotype was recorded a few times. The chain employs TRBV5-8 and TRBJ2-6; possibly TRBD1 for D (8 bases). Looked up from germline, CDR1 is SGHTS and CDR2 is YDEGEE. The CDR3 covers 17 residues. The V end was cut by 0 bases, the J end by 2 bases, with 12 bases between. The CDR3 DNA reads as TGTGCCAGCAGCTTGGACAGGGGGGGAACTGGGGCCAACGTCCTGACTTTC. It specifies CASSLDRGGTGANVLTF.

This clonotype was seen only a few times. The chain combines TRBV2 with TRBJ2-1; D not resolved. Germline CDR1 and CDR2: SNHLY and FYNNEI. This CDR3 is 13 amino acids long. V lost 6 bases, J lost 7 bases, and 13 bases lay in between. DNA for the CDR3: TGTGCCAGCAGGGACCTCGGGCGGAATGAGCAGTTCTTC. It translates to CASRDLGRNEQFF.

Note on this clonotype: This may be a read error: a much more frequent sequence differs by one nucleotide. V is TRBV27 and J is TRBJ2-1; the D gene could be TRBD1 or TRBD2 (6 bases each). Germline CDR1 is MNHEY and CDR2 is SMNVEV (reference sequence). There are 15 residues in the CDR3. CDR3 nucleotides: TGTGTCAGCAATTCTATTGGAGGGGGATACAATGAGCAGTTCTTC. It yields the protein CVSNSIGGGYNEQFF.

This chain uses TRBV10-3 with TRBJ1-1; D unresolved. CDR1 ENHRY and CDR2 SYGVKD come from the germline V gene. Trimming pared 8 bases from V and 8 bases from J, leaving 15 bases between. The CDR3 length is 12 residues. This chain's CDR3 is CAIVSHRGEAFF. In DNA, the CDR3 is TGTGCCATCGTGTCACATCGCGGAGAAGCTTTCTTT.

At least ten counts were recorded for this clonotype. The V call is TRBV29-1, the J call TRBJ2-3, with D unclear. Germline V gene data show CDR1 as SQVTM and CDR2 as ANQGSEA. Between the trimmed V and J ends, which lost 4 bases and 4 bases, there was a span of 3 bases. CDR3 length: 10 residues. CDR3 DNA: TGCAGCGTTGTACCAGATACGCAGTATTTT. It is translated as CSVVPDTQYF.

This clonotype was picked up many times. The V call is TRBV12-3 or TRBV12-4, the J call TRBJ2-1, with D unresolved. Deletions cut 7 bases from V and 0 bases from J, with 7 bases between. The CDR3 is 13 amino acids. The CDR3 region has the DNA TGTGCCAGCATGCGAGGCTCCTACAATGAGCAGTTCTTC. It translates to CASMRGSYNEQFF.

This clonotype has ten or more counts. The genes are TRBV4-1 and TRBJ2-6; 7 bases align to TRBD1. This CDR3 has 15 residues. CDR1 MGHRA and CDR2 YSYEKL come from the germline V gene. V was clipped by 4 bases and J by 3 bases; unmatched bases: 3. For the CDR3, the DNA is TGCGCCAGCAGCCCTACAGGGGTTGGGGCCAACGTCCTGACTTTC. It is translated as CASSPTGVGANVLTF.

This clonotype showed up many times. The CDR3 loop is CASRSDNLAYEQYF. As DNA, the CDR3 is TGTGCCAGCAGATCGGACAATTTGGCCTACGAGCAGTACTTC. The chain links TRBV6-1 to TRBJ2-7, with D perhaps TRBD1 (5 bases). Trimming stripped 6 bases from V and 2 bases from J, with 14 bases between. CDR3 length equals 14 residues. The germline V gene encodes CDR1 MNHNS and CDR2 SASEGT.

The rearrangement joins TRBV27 to TRBJ2-1, with D possibly TRBD2 on 6 matching bases. Per the germline V gene, CDR1 is MNHEY and CDR2 is SMNVEV (reference sequence). This CDR3 region has 15 residues. V gave up 5 bases and J gave up 3 bases, with 14 bases separating them. The chain's CDR3 is CASSQRRRGYNEQFF. CDR3 sequence (DNA): TGTGCCAGCAGTCAACGGAGGCGGGGCTACAATGAGCAGTTCTTC.

This clonotype was observed at least ten times. The rearrangement uses TRBV7-2 and TRBJ1-4; TRBD1 aligns across 8 bases. This CDR3 spans 15 amino acids. J was trimmed by 8 bases and V by 2 bases; bases with no gene match: 7. Germline-derived CDR1 and CDR2 are SGHTA and FQGNSA. CDR3: CASSLLSGTGEKLFF. The DNA for the CDR3 is TGTGCCAGCAGCTTACTGTCTGGGACAGGAGAAAAACTGTTTTTT.